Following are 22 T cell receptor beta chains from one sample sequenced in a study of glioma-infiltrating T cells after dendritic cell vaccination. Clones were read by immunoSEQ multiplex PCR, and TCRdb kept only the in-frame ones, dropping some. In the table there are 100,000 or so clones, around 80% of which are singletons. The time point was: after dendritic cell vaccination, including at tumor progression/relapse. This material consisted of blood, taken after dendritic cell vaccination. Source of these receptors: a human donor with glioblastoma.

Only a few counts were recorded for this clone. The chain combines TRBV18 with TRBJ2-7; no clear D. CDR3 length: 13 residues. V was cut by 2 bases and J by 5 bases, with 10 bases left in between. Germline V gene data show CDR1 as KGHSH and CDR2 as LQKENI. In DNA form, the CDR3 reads TGTGCCAGCTCACCAAAGAGGTCGAACGAGCAGTACTTC. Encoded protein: CASSPKRSNEQYF.

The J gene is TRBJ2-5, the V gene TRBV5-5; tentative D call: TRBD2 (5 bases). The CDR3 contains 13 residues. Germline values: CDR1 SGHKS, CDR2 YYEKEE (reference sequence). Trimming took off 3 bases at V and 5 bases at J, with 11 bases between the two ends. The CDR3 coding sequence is TGTGCCAGCAGCTCTCCCGGCGGGGAGACCCAGTACTTC. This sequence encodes CASSSPGGETQYF.

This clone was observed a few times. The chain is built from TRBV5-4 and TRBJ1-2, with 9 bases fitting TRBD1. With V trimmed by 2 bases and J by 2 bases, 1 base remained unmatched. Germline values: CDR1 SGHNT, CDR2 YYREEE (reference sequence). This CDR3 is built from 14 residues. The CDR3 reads CASSLQGANYGYTF. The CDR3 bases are TGTGCCAGCAGCTTACAGGGGGCGAACTATGGCTACACCTTC.

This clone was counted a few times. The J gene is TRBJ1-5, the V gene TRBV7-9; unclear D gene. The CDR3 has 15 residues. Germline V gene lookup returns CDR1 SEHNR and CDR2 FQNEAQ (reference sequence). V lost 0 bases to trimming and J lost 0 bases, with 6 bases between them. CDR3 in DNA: TGTGCCAGCAGCTTAGCGGGCGATAGCAATCAGCCCCAGCATTTT. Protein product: CASSLAGDSNQPQHF.

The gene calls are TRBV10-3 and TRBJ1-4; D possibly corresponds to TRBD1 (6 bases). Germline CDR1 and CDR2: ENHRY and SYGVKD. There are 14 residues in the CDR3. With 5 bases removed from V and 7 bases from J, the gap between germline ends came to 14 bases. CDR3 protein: CAISLGQRGEKLFF. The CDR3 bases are TGTGCCATCAGTCTAGGACAGCGGGGTGAAAAACTGTTTTTT.

The CDR3 nucleotides are TGTGCCAGCAGCCACCGTGGGCTCGACGCAGGGGTAACTGAAGCTTTCTTT. Translated: CASSHRGLDAGVTEAFF. V and J are TRBV6-4 and TRBJ1-1, with D perhaps TRBD1 (6 bases). Trimming took 6 bases from V and 5 from J, leaving 25 bases between them. Germline assignment: CDR1 MRHNA and CDR2 SNTAGT. This CDR3 contains 17 residues.

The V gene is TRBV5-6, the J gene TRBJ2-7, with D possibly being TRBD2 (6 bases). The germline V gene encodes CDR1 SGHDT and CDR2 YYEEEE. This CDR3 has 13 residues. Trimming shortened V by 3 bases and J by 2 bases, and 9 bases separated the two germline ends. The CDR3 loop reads CASSWGEAYEQYF. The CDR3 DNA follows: TGTGCCAGCAGCTGGGGGGAAGCCTACGAGCAGTACTTC.

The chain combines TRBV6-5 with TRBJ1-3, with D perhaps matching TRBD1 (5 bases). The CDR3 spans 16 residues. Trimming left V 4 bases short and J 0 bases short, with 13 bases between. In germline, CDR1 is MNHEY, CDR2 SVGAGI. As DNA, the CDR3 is TGTGCCAGCAGTTCCGACCGACAGAGCTCTGGAAACACCATATATTTT. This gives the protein CASSSDRQSSGNTIYF.

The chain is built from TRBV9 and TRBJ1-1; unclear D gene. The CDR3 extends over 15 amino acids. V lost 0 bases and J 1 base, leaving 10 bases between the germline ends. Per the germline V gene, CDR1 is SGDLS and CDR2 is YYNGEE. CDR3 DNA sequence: TGTGCCAGCAGCGTAGACCCGACATCGAACACTGAAGCTTTCTTT. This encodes CASSVDPTSNTEAFF.

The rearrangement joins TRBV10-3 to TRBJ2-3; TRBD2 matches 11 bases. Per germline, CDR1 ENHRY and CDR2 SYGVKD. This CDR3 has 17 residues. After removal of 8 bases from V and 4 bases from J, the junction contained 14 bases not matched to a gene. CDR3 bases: TGTGCCATCCAGAAAACTAGCGGGAGTTTAGTTCCAGATACGCAGTATTTT. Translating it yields CAIQKTSGSLVPDTQYF.

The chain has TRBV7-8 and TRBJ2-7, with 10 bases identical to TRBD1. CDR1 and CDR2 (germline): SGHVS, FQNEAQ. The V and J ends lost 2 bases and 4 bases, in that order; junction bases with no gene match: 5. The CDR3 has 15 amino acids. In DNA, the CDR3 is TGTGCCAGCAGCTTAAGGGGGACAGGGGCATACGAGCAGTACTTC. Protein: CASSLRGTGAYEQYF. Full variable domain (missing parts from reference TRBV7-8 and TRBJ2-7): GAGVSQSPRYKVAKRGQDVALRCDPISGHVSLFWYQQALGQGPEFLTYFQNEAQLDKSGLPSDRFFAERPEGSVSTLKIQRTQQEDSAVYLCASSLRGTGAYEQYFGPGTRLTVT.

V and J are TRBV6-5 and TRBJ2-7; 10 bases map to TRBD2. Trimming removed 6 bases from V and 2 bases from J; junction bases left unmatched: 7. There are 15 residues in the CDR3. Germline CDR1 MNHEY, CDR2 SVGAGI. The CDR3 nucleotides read TGTGCCAGCAGACCAATAGCGGGGGGTACCTACGAGCAGTACTTC. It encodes CASRPIAGGTYEQYF.

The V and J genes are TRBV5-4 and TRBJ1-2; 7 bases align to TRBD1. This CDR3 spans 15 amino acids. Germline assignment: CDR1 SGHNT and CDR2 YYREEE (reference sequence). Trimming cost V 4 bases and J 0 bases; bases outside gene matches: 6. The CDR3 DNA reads TGTGCCAGCAGCGTGGACAGGCAAGCTAACTATGGCTACACCTTC. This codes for CASSVDRQANYGYTF.

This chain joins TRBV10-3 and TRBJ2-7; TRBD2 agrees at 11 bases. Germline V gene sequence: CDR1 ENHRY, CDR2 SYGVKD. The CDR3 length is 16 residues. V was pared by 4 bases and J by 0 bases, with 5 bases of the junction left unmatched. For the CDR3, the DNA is TGTGCCATCAGTGGAGGGACTAGCGGAGCCTCCTACGAGCAGTACTTC. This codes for CAISGGTSGASYEQYF.

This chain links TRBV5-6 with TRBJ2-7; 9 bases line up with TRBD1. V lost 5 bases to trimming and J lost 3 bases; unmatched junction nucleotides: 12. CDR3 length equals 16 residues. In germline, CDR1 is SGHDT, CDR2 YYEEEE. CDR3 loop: CASRTRKRTGDYEQYF. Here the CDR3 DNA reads TGTGCCAGCAGGACCCGAAAGAGGACAGGGGACTACGAGCAGTACTTC.

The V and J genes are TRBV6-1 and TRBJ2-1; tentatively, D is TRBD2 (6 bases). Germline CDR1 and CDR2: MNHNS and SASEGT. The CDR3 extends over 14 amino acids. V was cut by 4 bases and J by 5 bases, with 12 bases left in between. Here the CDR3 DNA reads TGTGCCAGCAGTGTGGAGGGGCCCGACAATGAGCAGTTCTTC. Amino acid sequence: CASSVEGPDNEQFF.

For the CDR3, the DNA is TGTGCCAGCAGACCTACCTCGGGGGGCGCAGAGACCCAGTACTTC. It specifies CASRPTSGGAETQYF. This sequence joins TRBV5-4 and TRBJ2-5, with D possibly TRBD2 on 7 matching bases. The CDR3 totals 15 residues. V was cut by 5 bases and J by 4 bases, with 18 bases left in between. From germline, CDR1 is SGHNT and CDR2 YYREEE (reference sequence).

In DNA form, the CDR3 reads TGTGCCAGCAGTTGGACTAGCGGGAGTTACACAGATACGCAGTATTTT. Residues: CASSWTSGSYTDTQYF. The genes are TRBV6-5 and TRBJ2-3; 13 bases are a match to TRBD2. V lost 4 bases and J lost 2; bases outside the gene matches: 3. CDR1 is MNHEY, CDR2 SVGAGI, per germline. The CDR3 sequence is 16 residues long.

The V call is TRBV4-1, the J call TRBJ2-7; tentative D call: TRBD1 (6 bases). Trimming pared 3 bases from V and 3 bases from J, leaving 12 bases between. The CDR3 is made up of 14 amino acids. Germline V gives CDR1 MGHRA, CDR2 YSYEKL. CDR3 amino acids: CASSQLTGYYEQYF. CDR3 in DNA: TGCGCCAGCAGCCAGTTAACAGGGTACTACGAGCAGTACTTC.

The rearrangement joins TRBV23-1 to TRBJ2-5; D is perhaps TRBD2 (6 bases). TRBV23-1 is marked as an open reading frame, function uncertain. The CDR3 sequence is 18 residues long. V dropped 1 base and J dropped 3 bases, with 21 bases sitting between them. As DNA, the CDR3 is TGCGCCAGCAGTCAATGGGACTGGGGGATATGGGGAGAAGAGACCCAGTACTTC. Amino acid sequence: CASSQWDWGIWGEETQYF.

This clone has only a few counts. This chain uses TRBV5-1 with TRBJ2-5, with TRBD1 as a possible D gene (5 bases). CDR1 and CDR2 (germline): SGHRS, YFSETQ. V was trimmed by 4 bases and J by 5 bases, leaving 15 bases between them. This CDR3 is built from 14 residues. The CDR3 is CASSPVTVLETQYF. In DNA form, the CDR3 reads TGCGCCAGCAGCCCCGTGACAGTTTTGGAGACCCAGTACTTC.

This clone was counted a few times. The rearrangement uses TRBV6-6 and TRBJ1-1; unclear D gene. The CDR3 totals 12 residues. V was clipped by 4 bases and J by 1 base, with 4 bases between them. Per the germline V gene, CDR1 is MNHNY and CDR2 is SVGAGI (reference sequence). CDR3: CASSSGNTEAFF. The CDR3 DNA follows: TGTGCCAGCAGTTCAGGGAACACTGAAGCTTTCTTT.